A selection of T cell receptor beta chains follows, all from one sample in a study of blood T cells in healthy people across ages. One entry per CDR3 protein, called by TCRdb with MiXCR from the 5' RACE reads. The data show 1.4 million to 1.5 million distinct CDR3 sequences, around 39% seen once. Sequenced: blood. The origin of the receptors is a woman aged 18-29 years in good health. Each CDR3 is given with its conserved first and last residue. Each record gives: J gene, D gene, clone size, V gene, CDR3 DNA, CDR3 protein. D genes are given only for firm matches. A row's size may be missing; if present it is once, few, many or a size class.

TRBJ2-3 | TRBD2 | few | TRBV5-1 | TGCGCCAGCAGCTCTGGGACTAGCCCGAGCACAGATACGCAGTATTTT | CASSSGTSPSTDTQYF
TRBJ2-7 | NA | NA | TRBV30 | TGTGCCTGGAGGCCACAGGGTTACCACGAGCAGTACTTC | CAWRPQGYHEQYF
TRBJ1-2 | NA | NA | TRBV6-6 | TGTGCCGGGACCTCTAAAGGGGGCTACACCTTC | CAGTSKGGYTF
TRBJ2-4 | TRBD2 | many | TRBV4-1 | TGCGCCAGCAGCCAAGTTGGCGGGGGGGCAGTGGCCAAAAACATTCAGTACTTC | CASSQVGGGAVAKNIQYF
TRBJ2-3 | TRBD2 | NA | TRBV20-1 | TGCAGTGCTCCATTAGCGGGAGCAGCAGATACGCAGTATTTT | CSAPLAGAADTQYF
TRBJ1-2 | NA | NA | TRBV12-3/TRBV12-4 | TGTGCCAGCAGTTTACGACAGCTCCTCGGCGGCTACACCTTC | CASSLRQLLGGYTF
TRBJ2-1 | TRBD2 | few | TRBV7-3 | TGTGCCAGCAGCTTCCGAAGCGGGGGGGCATACAATGAGCAGTTCTTC | CASSFRSGGAYNEQFF
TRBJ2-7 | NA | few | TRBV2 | TGTGCCAGCAGCGGAGACAGGTCAGCGGGATTTAGGAGGTACGAGCAGTACTTC | CASSGDRSAGFRRYEQYF
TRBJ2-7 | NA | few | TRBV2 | TGTGCCAGCAGTGAATCAAGGGTTCGTACAGCGAGCTCCTACGAGCAGTACTTC | CASSESRVRTASSYEQYF
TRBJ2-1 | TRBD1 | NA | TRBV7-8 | TGTGCCAGCAGCCCCCGGACAGGGAGCGTCTACAATGAGCAGTTCTTC | CASSPRTGSVYNEQFF
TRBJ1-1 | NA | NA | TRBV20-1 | TGCAGTGCTAGAGACCAGTTATCGGAAGCTTTCTTT | CSARDQLSEAFF
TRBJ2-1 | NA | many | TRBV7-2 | TGTGCCAGCAGCTCTGGGGGTTACAATGAGCAGTTCTTC | CASSSGGYNEQFF
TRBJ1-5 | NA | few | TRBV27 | TGTGCCAGCAGAATTCTCGGGGGCAATCAGCCCCAGCATTTT | CASRILGGNQPQHF
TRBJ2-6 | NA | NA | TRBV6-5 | TGTGCCAGCAGTGGACCGGTGGCCAACGTCCTGACTTTC | CASSGPVANVLTF
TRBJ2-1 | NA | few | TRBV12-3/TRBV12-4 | TGTGCCAGCACGGTTTGGTTCACCTCCGGTGAGCAGTTCTTC | CASTVWFTSGEQFF
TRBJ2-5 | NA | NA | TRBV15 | TGTGCCACCAGCAGAGTTAGGGGGCAAGAGACCCAGTACTTC | CATSRVRGQETQYF
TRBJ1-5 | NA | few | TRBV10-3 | TGTGCCATCGGAGATTCAGGGGTTAGCAATCAGCCCCAGCATTTT | CAIGDSGVSNQPQHF
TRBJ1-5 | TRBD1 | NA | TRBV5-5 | TGTGCCAGCAGCTTGGCCGACCGGGACAGGGTCCAGCCCCAGCATTTT | CASSLADRDRVQPQHF
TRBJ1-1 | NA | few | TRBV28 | TGTGCCAGCAGGTTGTCGGGGGCGCGGAACACTGAAGCTTTCTTT | CASRLSGARNTEAFF
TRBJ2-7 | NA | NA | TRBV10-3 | TGTGCCATCAGTGAGTCTGGGGCCCAGGGGTCCTACGAGCAGTACTTC | CAISESGAQGSYEQYF
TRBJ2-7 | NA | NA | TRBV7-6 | TGTGCCAGCAGCTCAATCAATGAGCAGTACTTC | CASSSINEQYF
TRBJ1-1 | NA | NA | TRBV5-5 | TGTGCCAGCAGCCGGACCTCATCGAACACTGAAGCTTTCTTT | CASSRTSSNTEAFF
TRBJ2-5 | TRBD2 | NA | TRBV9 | TGTGCCAGCAGCGGAGCGATATCTAGCGGGAGTTTCCAAGAGACCCAGTACTTC | CASSGAISSGSFQETQYF
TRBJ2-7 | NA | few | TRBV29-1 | TGCAGCGGGCAAGACTCCGGGGGCTACGAGCAGTACTTC | CSGQDSGGYEQYF
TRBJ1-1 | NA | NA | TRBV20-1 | TGCAGTGCTAGTCTCGTCCCTGAAGCTTTCTTT | CSASLVPEAFF
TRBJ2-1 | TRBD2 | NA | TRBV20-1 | TGCAGTGCTATCTTACGGCGGACTAGCGGTACCAATGAGCAGTTCTTC | CSAILRRTSGTNEQFF
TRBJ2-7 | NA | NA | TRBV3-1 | TGTGCCAGCAGCCCCAAATCCACCCACGGGAACGGGAACGAGCAGTACTTC | CASSPKSTHGNGNEQYF
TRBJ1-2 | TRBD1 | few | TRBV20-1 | TGCAGTGCTAGATCTGCGACAGGGGATTATGGCTACACCTTC | CSARSATGDYGYTF
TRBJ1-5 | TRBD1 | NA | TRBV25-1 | TGTGCCAGCAGTGACCGGGGAGGGGGCCCCCAGCATTTT | CASSDRGGGPQHF
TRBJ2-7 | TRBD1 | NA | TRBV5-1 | TGCGCCAGCAGCTTCTTACCGGGACAGGGGAGCTCCTACGAGCAGTACTTC | CASSFLPGQGSSYEQYF
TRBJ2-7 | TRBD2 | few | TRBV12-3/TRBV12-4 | TGTGCCAGCAGCCCCCGCGCGGGGACTAGTGTACAGTACTTC | CASSPRAGTSVQYF
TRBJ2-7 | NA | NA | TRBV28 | TGTGCCAGCAGCCCCATCACTAGATCGGCCTACGAGCAGTACTTC | CASSPITRSAYEQYF
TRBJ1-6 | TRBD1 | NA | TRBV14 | TGTGCCAGCAGCCTGGCCCAGACAGGGGCGGCTTCACCCCTCCACTTT | CASSLAQTGAASPLHF
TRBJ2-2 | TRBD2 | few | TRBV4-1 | TGCGCCAGCAGCCACCCTAGCGGGGGGGACACCGGGGAGCTGTTTTTT | CASSHPSGGDTGELFF
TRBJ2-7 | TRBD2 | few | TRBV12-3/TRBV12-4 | TGTGCCAGCAGCCGGGGACAGAAGACTAGCGGGAACAATGAGCAGTACTTC | CASSRGQKTSGNNEQYF
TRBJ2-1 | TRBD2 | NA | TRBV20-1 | TGCAGTGCTAGGGGCTCGACTAGCGGGGCCCACAATGAGCAGTTCTTC | CSARGSTSGAHNEQFF
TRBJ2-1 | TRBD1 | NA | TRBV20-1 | TGCAGTGCTAGAGATGGGACAGGGATTTGCAATGAGCAGTTCTTC | CSARDGTGICNEQFF
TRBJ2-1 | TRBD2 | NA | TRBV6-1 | TGTGCCAGCAGTGCCGAGGGCGCTAGCGGGTACGTTGTCCCGTTCTTC | CASSAEGASGYVVPFF
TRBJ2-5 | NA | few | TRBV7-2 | TGTGCCAGCAGCTCAAACACGGAAAGGACCCAGTACTTC | CASSSNTERTQYF
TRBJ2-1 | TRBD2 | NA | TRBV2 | TGTGCCAGCAGGGCCTCCAGCGGGGGGGCCTACAATGAGCAGTTCTTC | CASRASSGGAYNEQFF
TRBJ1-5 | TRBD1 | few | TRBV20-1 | TGCAGTGCCCTGAGTGGGACAGGGACTCAGCCCCAGCATTTT | CSALSGTGTQPQHF
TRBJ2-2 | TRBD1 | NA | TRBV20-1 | TGCAGTGCTAGACCTGACAGGGGGAAGAACACCGGGGAGCTGTTTTTT | CSARPDRGKNTGELFF
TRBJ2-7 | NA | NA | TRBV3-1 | TGTGCCAGCAGCCAAATGGGGAGGCGCCTAAATGAGCAGTACTTC | CASSQMGRRLNEQYF
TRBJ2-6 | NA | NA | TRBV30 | TGTGCCTGGAGTGTATTAGGGACCTCTGGGGTCAACGTCCTGACTTTC | CAWSVLGTSGVNVLTF
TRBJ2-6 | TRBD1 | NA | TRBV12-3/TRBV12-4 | TGTGCCAGCAGTCGACGGCCGACAGGGGGATCCTCTGGGGCCAACGTCCTGACTTTC | CASSRRPTGGSSGANVLTF
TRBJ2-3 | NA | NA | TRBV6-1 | TGTGCCACCCCACGCGGGATCACAGATACGCAGTATTTT | CATPRGITDTQYF
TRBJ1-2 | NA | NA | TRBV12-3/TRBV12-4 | TGTGCCAGCAAAACGGGGGGGCGCGGCTACACCTTC | CASKTGGRGYTF
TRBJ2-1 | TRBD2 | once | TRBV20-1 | TGCAGTGCTAGAAGAGGGGGACTAGCGGGAGCTGGCAATGAGCAGTTCTTC | CSARRGGLAGAGNEQFF
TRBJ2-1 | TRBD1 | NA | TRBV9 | TGTGCCAGCAGAGTCGGACAGGGGGCTTACAATGAGCAGTTCTTC | CASRVGQGAYNEQFF
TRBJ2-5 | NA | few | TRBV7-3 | TGTGCCAGCAGCTTAGGCCGCGGCGGGGAGCAAGAGACCCAGTACTTC | CASSLGRGGEQETQYF